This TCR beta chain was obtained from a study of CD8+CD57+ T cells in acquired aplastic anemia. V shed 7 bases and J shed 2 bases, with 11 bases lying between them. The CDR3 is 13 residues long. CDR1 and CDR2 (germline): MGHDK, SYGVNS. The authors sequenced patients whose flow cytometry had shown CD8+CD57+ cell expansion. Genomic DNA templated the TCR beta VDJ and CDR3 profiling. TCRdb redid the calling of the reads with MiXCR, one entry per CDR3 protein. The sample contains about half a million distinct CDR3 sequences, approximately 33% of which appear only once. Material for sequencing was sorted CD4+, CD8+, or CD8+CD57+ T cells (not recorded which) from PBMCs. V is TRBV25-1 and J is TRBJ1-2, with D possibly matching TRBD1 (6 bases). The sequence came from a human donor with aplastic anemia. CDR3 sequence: CASNITGNYGYTF. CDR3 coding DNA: TGTGCCAGCAATATCACAGGGAACTATGGCTACACCTTC.